The source of this T cell receptor (beta chain) is a study of cytomegalovirus exposure and HLA in healthy donors. The germline gives CDR1 SGHTA, CDR2 FQGTGA. V lost 5 bases and J lost 0, with 7 bases in between. The CDR3 totals 13 residues. This clone was counted only a few times. Its target is not known. PCR primers comprised 60 Vbeta and 13 Jbeta primers. Original methodology: Roughly 10 million shared chains were among around 80 million unique TCR beta chains counted in a later analysis. Assay: immunoSEQ multiplex PCR; the TCRdb copy retains only in-frame clones and omits some. V and J calls and clone size follow that table, whereas D and trimming were derived from the DNA. The sample comprises roughly 77,000 clones, about 9.5% of which are singletons, and about 25% rests with the top ten. The study's findings and limits: Data from an earlier analysis indicated that most TCR beta V segments were productive either about 87% or about 30% of the time.

The chain combines TRBV7-3 with TRBJ1-1; D is unclear. The sequencing input was PBMCs. The TCR originated in a man aged 55-75 years in good health and CMV-seropositive. The DNA of the CDR3 is TGTGCCAGCAGCACAACAGTGAACACTGAAGCTTTCTTT. Translation: CASSTTVNTEAFF.